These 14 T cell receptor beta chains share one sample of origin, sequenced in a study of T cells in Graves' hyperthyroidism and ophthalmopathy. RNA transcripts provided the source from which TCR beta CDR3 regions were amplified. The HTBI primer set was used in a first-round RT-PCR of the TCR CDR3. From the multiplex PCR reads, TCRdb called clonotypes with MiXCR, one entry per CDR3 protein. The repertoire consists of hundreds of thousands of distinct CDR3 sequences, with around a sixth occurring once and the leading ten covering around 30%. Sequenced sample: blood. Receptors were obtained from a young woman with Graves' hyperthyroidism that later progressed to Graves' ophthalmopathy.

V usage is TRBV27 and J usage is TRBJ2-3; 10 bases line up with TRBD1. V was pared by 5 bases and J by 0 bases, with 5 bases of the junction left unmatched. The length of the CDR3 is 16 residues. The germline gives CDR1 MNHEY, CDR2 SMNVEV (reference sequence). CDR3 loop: CASSARQGASTDTQYF. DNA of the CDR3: TGTGCCAGCAGTGCTCGACAGGGGGCTAGCACAGATACGCAGTATTTT.

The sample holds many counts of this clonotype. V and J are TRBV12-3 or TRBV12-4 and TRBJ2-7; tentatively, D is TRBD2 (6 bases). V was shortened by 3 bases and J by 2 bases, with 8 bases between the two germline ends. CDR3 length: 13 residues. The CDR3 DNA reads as TGTGCCAGCAGTTTGAGGGAGGCCTACGAGCAGTACTTC. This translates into CASSLREAYEQYF.

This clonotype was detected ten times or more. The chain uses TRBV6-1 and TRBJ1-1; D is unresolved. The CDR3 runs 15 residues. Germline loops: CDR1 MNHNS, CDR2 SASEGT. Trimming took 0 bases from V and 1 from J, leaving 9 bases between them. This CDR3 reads CASSEALGQNTEAFF. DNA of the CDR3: TGTGCCAGCAGTGAAGCGCTAGGGCAGAACACTGAAGCTTTCTTT.

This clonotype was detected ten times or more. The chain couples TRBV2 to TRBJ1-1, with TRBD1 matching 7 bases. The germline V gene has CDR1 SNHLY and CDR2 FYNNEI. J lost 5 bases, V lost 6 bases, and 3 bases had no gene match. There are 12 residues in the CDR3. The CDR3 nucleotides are TGTGCCAGCAGAGTACAGGGGACTGAAGCTTTCTTT. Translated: CASRVQGTEAFF.

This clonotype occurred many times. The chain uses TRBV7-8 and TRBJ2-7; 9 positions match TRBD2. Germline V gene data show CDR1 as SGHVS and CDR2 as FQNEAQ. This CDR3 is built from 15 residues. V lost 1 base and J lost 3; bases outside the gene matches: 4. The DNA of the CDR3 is TGTGCCAGCAGCTTAGAAGCGGGAGGCCTCTACGAGCAGTACTTC. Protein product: CASSLEAGGLYEQYF.

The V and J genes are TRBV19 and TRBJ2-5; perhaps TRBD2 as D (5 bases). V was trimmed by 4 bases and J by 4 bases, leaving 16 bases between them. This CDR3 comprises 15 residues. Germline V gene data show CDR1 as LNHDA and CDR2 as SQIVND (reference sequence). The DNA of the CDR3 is TGTGCCAGTAGTACCCGGAGGATCCCTACAGAGACCCAGTACTTC. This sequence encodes CASSTRRIPTETQYF.

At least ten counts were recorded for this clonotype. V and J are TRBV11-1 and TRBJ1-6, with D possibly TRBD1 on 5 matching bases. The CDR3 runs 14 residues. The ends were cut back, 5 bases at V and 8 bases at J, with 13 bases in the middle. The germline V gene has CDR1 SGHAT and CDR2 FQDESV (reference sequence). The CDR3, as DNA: TGTGCCAGCAGCACGGGGGTGAGGGATTCACCCCTCCACTTT. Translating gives CASSTGVRDSPLHF.

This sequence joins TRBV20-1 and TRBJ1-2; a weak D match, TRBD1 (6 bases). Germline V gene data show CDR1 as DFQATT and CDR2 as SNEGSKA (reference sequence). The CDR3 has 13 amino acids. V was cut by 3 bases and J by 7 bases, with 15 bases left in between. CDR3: CSASGGYRAGYTF. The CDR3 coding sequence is TGCAGTGCTAGTGGGGGCTACAGGGCTGGCTACACCTTC.

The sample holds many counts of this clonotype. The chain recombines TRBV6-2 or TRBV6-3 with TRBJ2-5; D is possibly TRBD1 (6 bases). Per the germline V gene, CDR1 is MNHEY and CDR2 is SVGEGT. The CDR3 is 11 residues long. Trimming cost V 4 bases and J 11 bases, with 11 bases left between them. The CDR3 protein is CASSSTGKQYF. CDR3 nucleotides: TGTGCCAGCAGTTCAACAGGGAAACAGTACTTC.

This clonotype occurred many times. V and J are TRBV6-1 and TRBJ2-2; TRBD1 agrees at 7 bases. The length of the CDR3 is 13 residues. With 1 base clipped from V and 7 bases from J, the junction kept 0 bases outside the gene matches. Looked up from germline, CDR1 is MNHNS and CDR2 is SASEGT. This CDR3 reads CASSEGDSGELFF. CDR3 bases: TGTGCCAGCAGTGAAGGGGACAGCGGGGAGCTGTTTTTT.

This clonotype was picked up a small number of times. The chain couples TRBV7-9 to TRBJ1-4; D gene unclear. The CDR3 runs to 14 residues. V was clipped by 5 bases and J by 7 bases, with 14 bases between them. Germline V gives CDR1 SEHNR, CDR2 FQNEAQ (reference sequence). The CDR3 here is CASSANSASEKLFF. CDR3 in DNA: TGTGCCAGCAGCGCCAACTCGGCATCTGAAAAACTGTTTTTT.

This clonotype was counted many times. The CDR3 is CASSYSGWDEKLFF. The CDR3 DNA follows: TGTGCCAGCAGTTACTCGGGTTGGGATGAAAAACTGTTTTTT. The gene calls are TRBV6-5 and TRBJ1-4; D gene uncertain. With 0 bases removed from V and 6 bases from J, the gap between germline ends came to 8 bases. Germline V gives CDR1 MNHEY, CDR2 SVGAGI. This CDR3 spans 14 amino acids.

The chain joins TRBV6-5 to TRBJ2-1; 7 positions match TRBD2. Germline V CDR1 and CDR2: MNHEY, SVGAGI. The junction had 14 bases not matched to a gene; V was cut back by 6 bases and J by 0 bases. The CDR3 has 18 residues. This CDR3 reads CASSLVILASGSYNEQFF. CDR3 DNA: TGTGCCAGCAGCTTAGTTATATTGGCTAGCGGCTCCTACAATGAGCAGTTCTTC.

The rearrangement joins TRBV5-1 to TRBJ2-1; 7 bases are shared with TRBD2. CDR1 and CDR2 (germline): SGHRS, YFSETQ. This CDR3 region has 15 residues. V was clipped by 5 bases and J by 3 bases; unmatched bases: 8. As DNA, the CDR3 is TGCGCCAGCAGACCGACTAGCTCCCGCTACAATGAGCAGTTCTTC. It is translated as CASRPTSSRYNEQFF.